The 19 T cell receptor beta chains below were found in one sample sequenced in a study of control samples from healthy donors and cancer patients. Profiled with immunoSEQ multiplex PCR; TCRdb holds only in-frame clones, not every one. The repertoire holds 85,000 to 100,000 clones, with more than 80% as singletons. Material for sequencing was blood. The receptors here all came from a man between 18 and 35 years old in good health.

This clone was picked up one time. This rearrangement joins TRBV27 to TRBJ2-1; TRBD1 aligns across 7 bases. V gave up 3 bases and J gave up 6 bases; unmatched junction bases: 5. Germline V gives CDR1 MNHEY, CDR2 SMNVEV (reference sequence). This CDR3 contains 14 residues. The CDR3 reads CASSFQGVGNEQFF. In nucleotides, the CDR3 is TGTGCCAGCAGTTTTCAGGGGGTTGGCAATGAGCAGTTCTTC.

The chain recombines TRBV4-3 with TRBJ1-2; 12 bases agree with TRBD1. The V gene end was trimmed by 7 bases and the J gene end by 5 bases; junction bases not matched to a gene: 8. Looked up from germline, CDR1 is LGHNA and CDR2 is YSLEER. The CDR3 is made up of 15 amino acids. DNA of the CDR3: TGCGCCAGCACTCCGGGACAGGGGGCAGGGTATGGCTACACCTTC. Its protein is CASTPGQGAGYGYTF.

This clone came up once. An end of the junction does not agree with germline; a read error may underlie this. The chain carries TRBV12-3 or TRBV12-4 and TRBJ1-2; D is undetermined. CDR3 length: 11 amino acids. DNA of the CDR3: TGTGCCAGCAGTTTAGAGATAGTCAGGTCCTTC. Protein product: CASSLEIVRSF.

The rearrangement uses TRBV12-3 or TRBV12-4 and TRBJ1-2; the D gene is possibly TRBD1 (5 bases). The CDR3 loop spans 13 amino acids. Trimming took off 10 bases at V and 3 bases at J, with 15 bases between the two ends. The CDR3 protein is CAIHPRGDYGYTF. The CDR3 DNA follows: TGTGCCATCCACCCCCGGGGCGACTATGGCTACACCTTC.

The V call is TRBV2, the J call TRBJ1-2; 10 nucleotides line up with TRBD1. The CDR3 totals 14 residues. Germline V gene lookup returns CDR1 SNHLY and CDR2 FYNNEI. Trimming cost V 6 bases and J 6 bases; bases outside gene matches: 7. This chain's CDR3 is CASSGTGVQNGYTF. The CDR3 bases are TGTGCCAGCAGCGGGACAGGGGTCCAGAATGGCTACACCTTC.

CDR3 nucleotide sequence: TGTGCCAGCAGTTGGGCTCAAGCTAACTATGGCTACACCTTC. This encodes CASSWAQANYGYTF. The gene calls are TRBV6-5 and TRBJ1-2, with D uncertain. Germline V gene data show CDR1 as MNHEY and CDR2 as SVGAGI. V gave up 4 bases and J gave up 0 bases, with 9 bases separating them. The CDR3 is 14 amino acids.

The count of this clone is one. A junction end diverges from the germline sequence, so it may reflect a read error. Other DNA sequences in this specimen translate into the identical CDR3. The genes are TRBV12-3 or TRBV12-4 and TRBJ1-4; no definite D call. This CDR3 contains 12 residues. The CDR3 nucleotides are TGCGCCAGCAGTTTATTGGGGGAAAAACTGTTTTTT. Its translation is CASSLLGEKLFF.

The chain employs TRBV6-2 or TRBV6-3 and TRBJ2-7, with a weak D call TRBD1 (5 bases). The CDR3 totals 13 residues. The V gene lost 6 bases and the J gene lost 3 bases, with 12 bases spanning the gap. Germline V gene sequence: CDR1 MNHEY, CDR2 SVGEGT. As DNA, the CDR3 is TGTGCCAGCAGCCTGACAGAGAACTACGAGCAGTACTTC. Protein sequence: CASSLTENYEQYF.

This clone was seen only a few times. CDR3 in amino acids: CASSIVGGFGQPQHF. DNA for the CDR3: TGTGCCAGTAGTATAGTTGGGGGTTTTGGTCAGCCCCAGCATTTT. The chain joins TRBV19 to TRBJ1-5; D may be TRBD1 (5 bases). Germline CDR1 is LNHDA and CDR2 is SQIVND (reference sequence). V was pared by 1 base and J by 6 bases, with 13 bases between. The CDR3 consists of 15 residues.

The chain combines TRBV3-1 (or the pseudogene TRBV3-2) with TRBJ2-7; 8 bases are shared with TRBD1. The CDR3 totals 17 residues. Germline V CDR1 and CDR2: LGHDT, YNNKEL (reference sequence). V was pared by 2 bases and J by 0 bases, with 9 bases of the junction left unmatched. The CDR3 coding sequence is TGTGCCAGCAGCCAAATTCTCGACAGGGGTAGCTCCTACGAGCAGTACTTC. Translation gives CASSQILDRGSSYEQYF.

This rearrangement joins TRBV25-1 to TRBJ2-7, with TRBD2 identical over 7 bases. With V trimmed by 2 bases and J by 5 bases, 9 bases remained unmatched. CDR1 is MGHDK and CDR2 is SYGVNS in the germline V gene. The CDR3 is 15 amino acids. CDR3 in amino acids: CASSETGRELNEQYF. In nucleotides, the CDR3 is TGTGCCAGCAGTGAAACCGGGCGGGAGCTAAACGAGCAGTACTTC.

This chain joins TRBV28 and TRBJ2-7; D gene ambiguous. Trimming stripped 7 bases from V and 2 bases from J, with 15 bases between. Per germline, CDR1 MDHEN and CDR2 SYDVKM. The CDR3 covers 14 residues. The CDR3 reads CASTRRAKTYEQYF. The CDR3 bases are TGTGCCAGCACCCGACGTGCGAAGACCTACGAGCAGTACTTC.

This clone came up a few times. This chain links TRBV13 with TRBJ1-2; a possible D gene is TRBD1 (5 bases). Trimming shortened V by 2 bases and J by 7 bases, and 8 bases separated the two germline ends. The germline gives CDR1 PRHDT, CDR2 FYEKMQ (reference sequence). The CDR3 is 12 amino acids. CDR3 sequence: CASSLQGPGYTF. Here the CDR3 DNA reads TGTGCCAGCAGCTTACAGGGCCCTGGCTACACCTTC.

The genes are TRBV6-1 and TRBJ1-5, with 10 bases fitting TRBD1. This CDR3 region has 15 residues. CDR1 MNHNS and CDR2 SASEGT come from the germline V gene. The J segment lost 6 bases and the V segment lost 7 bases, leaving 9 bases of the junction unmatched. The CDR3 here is CASTYDRGLTQPQHF. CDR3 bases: TGTGCCAGCACCTACGACAGGGGGCTTACTCAGCCCCAGCATTTT.

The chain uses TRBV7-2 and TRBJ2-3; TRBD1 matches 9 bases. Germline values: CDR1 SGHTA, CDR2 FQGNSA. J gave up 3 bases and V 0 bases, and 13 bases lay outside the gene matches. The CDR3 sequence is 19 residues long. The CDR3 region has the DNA TGTGCCAGCAGCTTAGCGGTTACCGGGACAGGGAAGAGGACAGATACGCAGTATTTT. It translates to CASSLAVTGTGKRTDTQYF.

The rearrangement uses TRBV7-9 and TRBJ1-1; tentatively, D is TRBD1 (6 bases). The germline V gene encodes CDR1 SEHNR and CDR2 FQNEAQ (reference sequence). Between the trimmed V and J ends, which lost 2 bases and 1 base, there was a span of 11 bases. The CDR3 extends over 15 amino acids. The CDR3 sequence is CASSLRTGKNTEAFF. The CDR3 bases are TGTGCCAGCAGCTTAAGAACAGGGAAGAACACTGAAGCTTTCTTT.

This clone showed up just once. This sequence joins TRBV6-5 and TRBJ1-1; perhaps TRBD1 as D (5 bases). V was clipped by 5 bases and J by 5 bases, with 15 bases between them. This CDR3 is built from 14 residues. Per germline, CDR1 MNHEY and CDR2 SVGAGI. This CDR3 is CASSTTGGGTEAFF. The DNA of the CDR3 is TGTGCCAGCAGTACTACAGGCGGGGGAACTGAAGCTTTCTTT.

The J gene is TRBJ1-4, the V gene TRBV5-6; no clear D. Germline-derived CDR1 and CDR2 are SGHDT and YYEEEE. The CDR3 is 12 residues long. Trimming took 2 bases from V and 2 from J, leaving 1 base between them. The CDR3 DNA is TGTGCCAGCAGCTTTACTAATGAAAAACTGTTTTTT. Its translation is CASSFTNEKLFF.

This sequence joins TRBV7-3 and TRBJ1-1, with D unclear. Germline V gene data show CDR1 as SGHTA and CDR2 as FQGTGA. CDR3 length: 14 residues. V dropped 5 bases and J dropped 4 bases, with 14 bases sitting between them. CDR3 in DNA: TGTGCCAGCAGCCCCGGGAAGTTGGGCACTGAAGCTTTCTTT. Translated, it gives CASSPGKLGTEAFF.